This T cell receptor beta chain was documented in a study of cytomegalovirus exposure and HLA in healthy donors. The primer mix had 60 Vbeta and 13 Jbeta primers. Profiling relied on immunoSEQ multiplex PCR, and the TCRdb table lists in-frame clones only, not all of them. The repertoire holds some 110,000 clones, approximately 76% seen once, with 15% to 20% in the top ten. About this clone: The antigen is not known.

Whole-study findings and limits: Beyond CMV serostatus, there was no information to go on about immune exposure. Sequencing likely produced, as an artifact, a cluster of highly shared sequence variants.

Material: PBMCs. The TCR originated in a man over 45 in good health and CMV-seropositive.

The DNA of the CDR3 is TGCAGCGGGCAGAACACTGAAGCTTTCTTT. This sequence encodes CSGQNTEAFF. The chain combines TRBV29-1 with TRBJ1-1; D gene unclear. Germline assignment: CDR1 SQVTM and CDR2 ANQGSEA. V dropped 7 bases and J dropped 1 base, with 4 bases sitting between them. The CDR3 has 10 amino acids.